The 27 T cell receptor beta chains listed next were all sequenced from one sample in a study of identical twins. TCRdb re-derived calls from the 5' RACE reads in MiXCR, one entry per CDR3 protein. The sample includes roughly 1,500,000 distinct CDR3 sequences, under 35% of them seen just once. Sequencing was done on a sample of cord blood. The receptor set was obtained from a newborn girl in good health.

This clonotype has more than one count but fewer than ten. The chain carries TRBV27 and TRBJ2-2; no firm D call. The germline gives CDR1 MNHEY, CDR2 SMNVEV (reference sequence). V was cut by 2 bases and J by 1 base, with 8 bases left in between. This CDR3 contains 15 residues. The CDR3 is CASSLMALNTGELFF. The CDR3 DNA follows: TGTGCCAGCAGTTTAATGGCCTTGAACACCGGGGAGCTGTTTTTT.

The DNA of the CDR3 is TGTGCCAGCAGCCAAGATCGTTGGGAGCAGTACTTC. Its protein is CASSQDRWEQYF. The chain recombines TRBV3-1 with TRBJ2-7; D is unclear. The CDR3 covers 12 residues. Looked up from germline, CDR1 is LGHDT and CDR2 is YNNKEL (reference sequence). V gave up 0 bases and J gave up 7 bases, with 7 bases separating them.

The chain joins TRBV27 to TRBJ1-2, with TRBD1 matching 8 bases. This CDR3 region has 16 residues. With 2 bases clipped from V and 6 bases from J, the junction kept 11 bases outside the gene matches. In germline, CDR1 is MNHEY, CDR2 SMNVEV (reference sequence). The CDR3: CASSLNPGGGKDGYTF. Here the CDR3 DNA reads TGTGCCAGCAGTTTAAATCCAGGGGGCGGTAAGGATGGCTACACCTTC.

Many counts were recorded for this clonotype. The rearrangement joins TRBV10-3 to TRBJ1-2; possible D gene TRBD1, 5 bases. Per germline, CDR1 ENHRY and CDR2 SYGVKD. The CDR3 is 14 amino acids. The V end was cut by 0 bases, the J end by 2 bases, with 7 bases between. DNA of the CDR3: TGTGCCATCAGTGAGTCGAGGGGAAACTATGGCTACACCTTC. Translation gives CAISESRGNYGYTF.

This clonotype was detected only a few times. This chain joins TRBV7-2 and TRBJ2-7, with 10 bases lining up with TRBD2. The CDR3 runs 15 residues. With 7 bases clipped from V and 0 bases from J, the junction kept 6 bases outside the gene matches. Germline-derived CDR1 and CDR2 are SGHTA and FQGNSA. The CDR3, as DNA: TGTGCCAGCATCATTAGCGGGGGGACCTCCTACGAGCAGTACTTC. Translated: CASIISGGTSYEQYF.

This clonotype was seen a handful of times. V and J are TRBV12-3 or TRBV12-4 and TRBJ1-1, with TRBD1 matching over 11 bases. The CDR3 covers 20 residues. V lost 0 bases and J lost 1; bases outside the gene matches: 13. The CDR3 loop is CASSLARPPGQGVTNTEAFF. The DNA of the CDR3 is TGTGCCAGCAGTTTAGCGCGCCCCCCGGGACAGGGGGTGACGAACACTGAAGCTTTCTTT.

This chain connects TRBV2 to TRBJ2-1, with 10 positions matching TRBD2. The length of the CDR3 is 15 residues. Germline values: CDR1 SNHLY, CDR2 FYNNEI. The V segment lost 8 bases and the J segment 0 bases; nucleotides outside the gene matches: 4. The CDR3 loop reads CASGSGGASYNEQFF. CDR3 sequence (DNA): TGTGCCAGCGGAAGCGGGGGGGCCTCCTACAATGAGCAGTTCTTC. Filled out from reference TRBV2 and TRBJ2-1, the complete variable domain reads EPEVTQTPSHQVTQMGQEVILRCVPISNHLYFYWYRQILGQKVEFLVSFYNNEISEKSEIFDDQFSVERPDGSNFTLKIRSTKLEDSAMYFCASGSGGASYNEQFFGPGTRLTVL.

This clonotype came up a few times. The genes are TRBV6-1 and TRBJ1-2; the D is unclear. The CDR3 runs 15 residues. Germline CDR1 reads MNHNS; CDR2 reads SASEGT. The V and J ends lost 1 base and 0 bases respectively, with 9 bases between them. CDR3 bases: TGTGCCAGCAGTGAAGGGTATTTTTCTAACTATGGCTACACCTTC. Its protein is CASSEGYFSNYGYTF.

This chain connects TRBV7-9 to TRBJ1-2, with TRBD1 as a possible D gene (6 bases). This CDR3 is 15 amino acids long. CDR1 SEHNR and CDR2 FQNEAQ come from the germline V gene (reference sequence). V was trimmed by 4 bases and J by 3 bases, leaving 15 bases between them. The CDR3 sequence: CASSSGQSFHYGYTF. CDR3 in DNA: TGTGCCAGCAGCTCCGGACAGTCCTTTCACTATGGCTACACCTTC. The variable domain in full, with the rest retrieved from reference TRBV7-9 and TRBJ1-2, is DTGVSQNPRHKITKRGQNVTFRCDPISEHNRLYWYRQTLGQGPEFLTYFQNEAQLEKSRLLSDRFSAERPKGSFSTLEIQRTEQGDSAMYLCASSSGQSFHYGYTFGSGTRLTVV.

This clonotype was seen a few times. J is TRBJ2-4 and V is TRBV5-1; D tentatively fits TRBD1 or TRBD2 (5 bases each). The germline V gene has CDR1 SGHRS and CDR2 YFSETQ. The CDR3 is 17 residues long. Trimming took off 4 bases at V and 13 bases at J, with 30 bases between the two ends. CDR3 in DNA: TGCGCCAGCAGCCCTACCCCCCCGCCGGACATAGCTGGGGAGCAGTACTTC. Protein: CASSPTPPPDIAGEQYF. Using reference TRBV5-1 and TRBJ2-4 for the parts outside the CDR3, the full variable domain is KAGVTQTPRYLIKTRGQQVTLSCSPISGHRSVSWYQQTPGQGLQFLFEYFSETQRNKGNFPGRFSGRQFSNSRSEMNVSTLELGDSALYLCASSPTPPPDIAGEQYFGAGTRLSVL.

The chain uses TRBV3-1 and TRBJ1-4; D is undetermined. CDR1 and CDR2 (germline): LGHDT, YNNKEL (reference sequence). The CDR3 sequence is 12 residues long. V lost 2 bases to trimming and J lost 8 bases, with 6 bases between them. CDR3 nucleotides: TGTGCCAGCAGCCAACTGGGCGAAAAACTGTTTTTT. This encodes CASSQLGEKLFF.

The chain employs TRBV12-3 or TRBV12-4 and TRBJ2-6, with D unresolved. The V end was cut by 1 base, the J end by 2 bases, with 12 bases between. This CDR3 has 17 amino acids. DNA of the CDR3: TGTGCCAGCAGTTTAGGGGTCGGCGCGGCTGGGGCCAACGTCCTGACTTTC. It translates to CASSLGVGAAGANVLTF.

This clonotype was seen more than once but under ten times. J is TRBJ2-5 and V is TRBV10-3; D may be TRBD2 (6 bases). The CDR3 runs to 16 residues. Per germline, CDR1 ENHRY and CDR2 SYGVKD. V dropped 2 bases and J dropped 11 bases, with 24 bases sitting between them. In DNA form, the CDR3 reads TGTGCCATCAGTGAGGGGGCGGAGGGCAATTTGAATGAGCAGTACTTC. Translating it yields CAISEGAEGNLNEQYF.

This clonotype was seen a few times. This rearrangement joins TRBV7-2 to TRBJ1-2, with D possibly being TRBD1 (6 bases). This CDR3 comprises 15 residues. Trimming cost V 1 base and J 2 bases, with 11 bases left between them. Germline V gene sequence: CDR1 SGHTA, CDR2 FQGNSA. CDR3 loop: CASSLGTGKNYGYTF. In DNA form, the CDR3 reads TGTGCCAGCAGCTTAGGCACAGGGAAGAACTATGGCTACACCTTC. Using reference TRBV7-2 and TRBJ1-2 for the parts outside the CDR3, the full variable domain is GAGVSQSPSNKVTEKGKDVELRCDPISGHTALYWYRQSLGQGLEFLIYFQGNSAPDKSGLPSDRFSAERTGGSVSTLTIQRTQQEDSAVYLCASSLGTGKNYGYTFGSGTRLTVV.

Here the CDR3 DNA reads TGCAGTGCTAGATCGGGACGCGCAACTAATGAAAAACTGTTTTTT. Translating it yields CSARSGRATNEKLFF. This rearrangement joins TRBV20-1 to TRBJ1-4, with D maybe TRBD1 (5 bases). The CDR3 runs to 15 residues. The V end was cut by 2 bases, the J end by 0 bases, with 10 bases between. Germline assignment: CDR1 DFQATT and CDR2 SNEGSKA (reference sequence).

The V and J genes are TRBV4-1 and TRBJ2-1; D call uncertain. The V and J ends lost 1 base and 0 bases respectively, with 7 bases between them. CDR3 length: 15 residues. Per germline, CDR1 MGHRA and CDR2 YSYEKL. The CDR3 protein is CASSQGSISYNEQFF. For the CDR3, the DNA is TGCGCCAGCAGCCAAGGGTCCATCTCCTACAATGAGCAGTTCTTC.

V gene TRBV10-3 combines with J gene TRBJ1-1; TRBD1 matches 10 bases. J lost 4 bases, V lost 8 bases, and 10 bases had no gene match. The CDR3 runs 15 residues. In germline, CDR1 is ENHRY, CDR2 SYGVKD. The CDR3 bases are TGTGCCATCCGGACAGGGGGTGATCGGATCACTGAAGCTTTCTTT. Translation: CAIRTGGDRITEAFF.

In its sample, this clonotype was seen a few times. The CDR3 here is CASSQETGEVNAFF. The CDR3 DNA follows: TGTGCCAGCAGCCAAGAGACAGGGGAGGTGAATGCTTTCTTT. The chain uses TRBV4-2 and TRBJ1-1, with 8 bases that match TRBD1. CDR1 LGHNA and CDR2 YNFKEQ come from the germline V gene. Trimming removed 0 bases from V and 11 bases from J; junction bases left unmatched: 8. The CDR3 has 14 residues.

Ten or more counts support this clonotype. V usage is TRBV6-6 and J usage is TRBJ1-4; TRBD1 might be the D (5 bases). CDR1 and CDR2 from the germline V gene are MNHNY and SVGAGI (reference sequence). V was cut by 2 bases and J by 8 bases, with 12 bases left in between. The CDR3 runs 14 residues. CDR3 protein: CASSYNPGLEKLFF. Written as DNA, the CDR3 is TGTGCCAGCAGTTACAACCCGGGGCTCGAAAAACTGTTTTTT.

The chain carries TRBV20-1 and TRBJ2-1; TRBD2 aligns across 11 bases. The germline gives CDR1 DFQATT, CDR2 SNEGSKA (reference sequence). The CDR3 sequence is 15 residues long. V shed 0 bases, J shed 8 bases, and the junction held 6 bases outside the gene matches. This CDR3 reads CSARDRLAGSYEQFF. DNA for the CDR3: TGCAGTGCTAGAGATCGACTAGCGGGGTCGTATGAGCAGTTCTTC.

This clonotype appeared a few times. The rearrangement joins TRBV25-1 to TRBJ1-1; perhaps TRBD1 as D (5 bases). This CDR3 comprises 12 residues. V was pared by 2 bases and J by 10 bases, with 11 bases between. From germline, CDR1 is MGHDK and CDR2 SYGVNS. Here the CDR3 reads CASSEMWGLAFF. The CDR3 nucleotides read TGTGCCAGCAGTGAAATGTGGGGCTTAGCTTTCTTT.

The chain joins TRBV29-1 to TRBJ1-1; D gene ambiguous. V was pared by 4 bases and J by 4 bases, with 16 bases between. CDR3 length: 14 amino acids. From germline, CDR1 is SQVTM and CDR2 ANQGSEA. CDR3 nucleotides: TGCAGCGTTGGGATGGCCTACTTGGCCACTGAAGCTTTCTTT. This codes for CSVGMAYLATEAFF.

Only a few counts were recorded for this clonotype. The CDR3 region is CASIAGTALGPLHF. The CDR3 DNA follows: TGTGCCAGTATCGCCGGGACAGCACTGGGACCCCTCCACTTT. The genes are TRBV19 and TRBJ1-6; 7 bases are a match to TRBD1. V was pared by 7 bases and J by 12 bases, with 12 bases of the junction left unmatched. Germline V CDR1 and CDR2: LNHDA, SQIVND (reference sequence). The CDR3 covers 14 residues.

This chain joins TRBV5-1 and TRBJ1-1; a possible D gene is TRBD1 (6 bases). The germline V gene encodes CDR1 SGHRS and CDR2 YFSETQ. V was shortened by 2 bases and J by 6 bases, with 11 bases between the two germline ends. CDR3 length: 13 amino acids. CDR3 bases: TGCGCCAGCAGCTTTAACAGGGCCGCTGAAGCTTTCTTT. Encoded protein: CASSFNRAAEAFF. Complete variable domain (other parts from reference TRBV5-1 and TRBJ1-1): KAGVTQTPRYLIKTRGQQVTLSCSPISGHRSVSWYQQTPGQGLQFLFEYFSETQRNKGNFPGRFSGRQFSNSRSEMNVSTLELGDSALYLCASSFNRAAEAFFGQGTRLTVV.

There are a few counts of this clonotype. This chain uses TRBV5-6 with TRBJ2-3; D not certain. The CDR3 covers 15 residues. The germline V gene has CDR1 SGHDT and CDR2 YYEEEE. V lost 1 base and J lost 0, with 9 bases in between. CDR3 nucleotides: TGTGCCAGCAGCTTGTTTTTAATAAGCACAGATACGCAGTATTTT. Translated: CASSLFLISTDTQYF.

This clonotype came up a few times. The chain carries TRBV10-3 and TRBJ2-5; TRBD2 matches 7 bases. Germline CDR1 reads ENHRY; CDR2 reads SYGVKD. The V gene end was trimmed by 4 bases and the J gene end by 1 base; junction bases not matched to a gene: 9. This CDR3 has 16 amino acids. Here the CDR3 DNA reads TGTGCCATCAGTGGACTAGCTATTCTATCCCAAGAGACCCAGTACTTC. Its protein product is CAISGLAILSQETQYF.

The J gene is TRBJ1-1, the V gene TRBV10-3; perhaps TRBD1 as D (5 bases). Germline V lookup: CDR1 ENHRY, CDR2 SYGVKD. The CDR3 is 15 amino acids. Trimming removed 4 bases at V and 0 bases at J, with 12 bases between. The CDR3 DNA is TGTGCCATCAGTGGGTCGGGGCGGATGAACACTGAAGCTTTCTTT. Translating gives CAISGSGRMNTEAFF.